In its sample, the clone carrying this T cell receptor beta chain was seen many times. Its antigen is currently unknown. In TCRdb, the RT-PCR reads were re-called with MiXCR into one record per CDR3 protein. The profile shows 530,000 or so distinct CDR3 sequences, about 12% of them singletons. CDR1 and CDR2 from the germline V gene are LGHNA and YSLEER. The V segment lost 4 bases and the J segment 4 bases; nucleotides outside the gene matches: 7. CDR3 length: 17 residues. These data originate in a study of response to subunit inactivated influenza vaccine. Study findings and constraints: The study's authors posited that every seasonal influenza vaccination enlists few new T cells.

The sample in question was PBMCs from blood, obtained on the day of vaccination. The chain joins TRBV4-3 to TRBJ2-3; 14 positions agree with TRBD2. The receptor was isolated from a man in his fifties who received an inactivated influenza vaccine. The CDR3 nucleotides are TGCGCCAGCAGCCCACCGGGACTAGCGGGAGCACCAGATACGCAGTATTTT. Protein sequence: CASSPPGLAGAPDTQYF.